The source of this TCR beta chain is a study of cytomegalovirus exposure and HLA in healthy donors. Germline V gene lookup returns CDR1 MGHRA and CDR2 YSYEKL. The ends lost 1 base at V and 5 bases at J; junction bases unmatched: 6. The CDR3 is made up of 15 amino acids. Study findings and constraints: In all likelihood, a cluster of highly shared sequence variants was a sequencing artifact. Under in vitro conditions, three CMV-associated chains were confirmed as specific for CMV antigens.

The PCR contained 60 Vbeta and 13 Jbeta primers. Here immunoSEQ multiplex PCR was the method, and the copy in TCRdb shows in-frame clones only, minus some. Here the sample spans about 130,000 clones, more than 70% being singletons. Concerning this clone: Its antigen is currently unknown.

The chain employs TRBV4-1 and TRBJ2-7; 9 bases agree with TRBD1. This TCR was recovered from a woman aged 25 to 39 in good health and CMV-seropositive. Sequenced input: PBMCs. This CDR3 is CASSQGGQGGDEQYF. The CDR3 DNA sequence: TGCGCCAGCAGCCAAGGGGGACAGGGCGGGGACGAGCAGTACTTC.